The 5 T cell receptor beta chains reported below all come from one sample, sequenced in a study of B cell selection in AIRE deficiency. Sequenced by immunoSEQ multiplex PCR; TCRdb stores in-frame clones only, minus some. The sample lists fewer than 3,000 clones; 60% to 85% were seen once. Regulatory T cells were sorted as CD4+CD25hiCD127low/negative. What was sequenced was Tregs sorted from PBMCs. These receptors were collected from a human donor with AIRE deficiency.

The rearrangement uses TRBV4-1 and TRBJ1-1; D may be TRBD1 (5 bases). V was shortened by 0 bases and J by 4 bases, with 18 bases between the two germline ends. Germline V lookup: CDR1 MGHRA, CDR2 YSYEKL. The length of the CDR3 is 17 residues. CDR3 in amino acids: CASSQDWDGSGGTEAFF. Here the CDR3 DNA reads TGCGCCAGCAGCCAAGATTGGGACGGGTCGGGAGGCACTGAAGCTTTCTTT.

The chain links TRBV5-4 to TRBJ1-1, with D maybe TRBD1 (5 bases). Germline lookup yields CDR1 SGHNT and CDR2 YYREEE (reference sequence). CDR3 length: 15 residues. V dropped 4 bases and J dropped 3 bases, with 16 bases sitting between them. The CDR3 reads CASSQAVVGDTEAFF. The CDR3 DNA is TGTGCCAGCAGCCAGGCTGTGGTGGGGGACACTGAAGCTTTCTTT.

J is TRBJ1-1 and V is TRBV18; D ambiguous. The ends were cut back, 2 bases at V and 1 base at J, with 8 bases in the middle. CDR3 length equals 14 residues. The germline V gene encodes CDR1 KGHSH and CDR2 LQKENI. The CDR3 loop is CASSPVSENTEAFF. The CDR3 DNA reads TGTGCCAGCTCACCAGTATCGGAGAACACTGAAGCTTTCTTT.

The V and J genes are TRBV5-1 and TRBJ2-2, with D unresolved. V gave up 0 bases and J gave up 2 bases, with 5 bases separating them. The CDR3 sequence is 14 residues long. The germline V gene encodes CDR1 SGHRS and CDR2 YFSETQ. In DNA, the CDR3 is TGCGCCAGCAGCTTGGGACACAACACCGGGGAGCTGTTTTTT. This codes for CASSLGHNTGELFF.

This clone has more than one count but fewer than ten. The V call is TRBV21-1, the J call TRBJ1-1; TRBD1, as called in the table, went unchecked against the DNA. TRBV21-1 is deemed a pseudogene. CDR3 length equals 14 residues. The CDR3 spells CASSNGGQNTEAFF. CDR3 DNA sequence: TGTGCCAGCAGCAACGGTGGACAGAACACTGAAGCTTTCTTT.